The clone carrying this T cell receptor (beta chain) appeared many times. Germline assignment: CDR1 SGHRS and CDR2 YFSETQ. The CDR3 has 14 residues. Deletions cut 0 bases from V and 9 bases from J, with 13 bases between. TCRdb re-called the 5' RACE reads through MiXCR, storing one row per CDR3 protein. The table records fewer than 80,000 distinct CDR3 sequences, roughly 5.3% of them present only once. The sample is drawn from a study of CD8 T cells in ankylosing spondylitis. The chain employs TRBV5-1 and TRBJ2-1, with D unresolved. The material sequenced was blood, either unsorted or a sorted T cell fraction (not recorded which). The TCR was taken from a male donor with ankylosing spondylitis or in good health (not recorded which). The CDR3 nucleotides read TGCGCCAGCAGCTTGGCCGGGCCTTCCAGTGAGCAGTTCTTC. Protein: CASSLAGPSSEQFF.